This TCR beta chain was documented in a study of T cells after yellow fever vaccination. Whole-study results and caveats: On re-exposure, the response was weaker but peaked faster, at day 5 versus 15. Subsequent to the booster, the majority of primary-vaccination clones reappeared (roughly 95% CD4, more than 70% CD8).

TCRdb re-analysed the 5' RACE reads in MiXCR, keeping a single row per CDR3 protein. In the table there are approximately 150,000 distinct CDR3 sequences, around 9% of which are singletons. This CDR3 is built from 15 residues. Trimming removed 4 bases at V and 4 bases at J, with 14 bases between. The germline gives CDR1 LGHNA, CDR2 YSLEER. This clonotype was counted ten times or more. Its antigen is still unknown. The rearrangement joins TRBV4-3 to TRBJ2-1, with D perhaps matching TRBD1 or TRBD2 (5 bases each). Sequencing used CD8+ T cells sorted from PBMCs, obtained 45 days after the yellow fever booster vaccination. This sequence was found in a man between 18 and 35 years old who received the YFV17D yellow fever vaccine. CDR3 nucleotide sequence: TGCGCCAGCAGCCCAGGGACCGCGAGGTACAATGAGCAGTTCTTC. The encoded protein is CASSPGTARYNEQFF.